The 11 T cell receptor beta chains presented below share a single source sample, sequenced in a study of technical replicates of blood from several donors. The assay was immunoSEQ multiplex PCR, and TCRdb's table has in-frame clones only and misses some. The sample carries 70,000 to 80,000 clones, nearly 98% recorded once. Material for sequencing was T cells isolated from PBMCs. These receptor sequences come from a human donor in good health.

The chain is built from TRBV29-1 and TRBJ2-7; 8 bases are a match to TRBD1. V lost 4 bases, J lost 3 bases, and 5 bases stayed unmatched. CDR1 and CDR2 (germline): SQVTM, ANQGSEA. This CDR3 is 13 amino acids long. The chain's CDR3 is CSVAYRGIYEQYF. The CDR3 nucleotides read TGCAGCGTTGCGTACAGGGGGATCTACGAGCAGTACTTC.

V is TRBV2 and J is TRBJ2-2, with D tentatively TRBD2 (6 bases). Germline assignment: CDR1 SNHLY and CDR2 FYNNEI. CDR3 size: 15 residues. Between the trimmed V and J ends, which lost 2 bases and 4 bases, there was a span of 11 bases. CDR3 coding DNA: TGTGCCAGCAGTGAAACGGGGGTGAGCACCGGGGAGCTGTTTTTT. Protein sequence: CASSETGVSTGELFF. The full variable domain, in which reference TRBV2 and TRBJ2-2 provide the parts outside the CDR3, is EPEVTQTPSHQVTQMGQEVILRCVPISNHLYFYWYRQILGQKVEFLVSFYNNEISEKSEIFDDQFSVERPDGSNFTLKIRSTKLEDSAMYFCASSETGVSTGELFFGEGSRLTVL.

The rearrangement uses TRBV10-1 and TRBJ2-2; weak D call: TRBD2 (6 bases). V lost 5 bases and J lost 5, with 9 bases in between. There are 13 residues in the CDR3. Germline-derived CDR1 and CDR2 are WNHNN and SYGVQD (reference sequence). The CDR3 sequence is CASSSRETGELFF. In nucleotides, the CDR3 is TGCGCCAGCAGTTCCCGGGAGACCGGGGAGCTGTTTTTT.

The chain links TRBV6-6 to TRBJ1-1; D is possibly TRBD1 (5 bases). The germline V gene has CDR1 MNHNY and CDR2 SVGAGI (reference sequence). CDR3 length: 16 amino acids. Trimming left V 5 bases short and J 0 bases short, with 16 bases between. CDR3 loop: CASSPARDRLNTEAFF. The DNA of the CDR3 is TGTGCCAGCAGTCCTGCCAGGGATAGGTTGAACACTGAAGCTTTCTTT.

The chain links TRBV11-2 to TRBJ2-7; weak D call: TRBD2 (5 bases). Per the germline V gene, CDR1 is SGHAT and CDR2 is FQNNGV. Trimming took off 5 bases at V and 4 bases at J, with 12 bases between the two ends. The CDR3 sequence is 13 residues long. CDR3 in amino acids: CASSPGLYYEQYF. The CDR3, as DNA: TGTGCCAGCAGCCCCGGACTTTATTACGAGCAGTACTTC. The full variable domain, with the rest looked up from reference TRBV11-2 and TRBJ2-7, is EAGVAQSPRYKIIEKRQSVAFWCNPISGHATLYWYQQILGQGPKLLIQFQNNGVVDDSQLPKDRFSAERLKGVDSTLKIQPAKLEDSAVYLCASSPGLYYEQYFGPGTRLTVT.

The rearrangement links TRBV18 to TRBJ1-5; D unresolved. The length of the CDR3 is 17 residues. Germline V gene lookup returns CDR1 KGHSH and CDR2 LQKENI. V was pared by 2 bases and J by 1 base, with 15 bases between. The CDR3 nucleotides are TGTGCCAGCTCACCAAACACGGCGACACGGAGCAATCAGCCCCAGCATTTT. It codes for CASSPNTATRSNQPQHF.

This clone was found once. The rearrangement joins TRBV7-2 to TRBJ1-2; 8 nucleotides match TRBD1. Germline V gene data show CDR1 as SGHTA and CDR2 as FQGNSA. V shed 5 bases and J 4 bases; nucleotides not matched to a gene: 3. The CDR3 is 13 residues long. The CDR3 loop reads CASSRGQVYGYTF. CDR3 coding DNA: TGTGCCAGCAGCAGGGGACAGGTCTATGGCTACACCTTC.

This chain connects TRBV19 to TRBJ1-5; 9 bases are shared with TRBD1. The CDR3 spans 15 residues. J was trimmed by 2 bases and V by 6 bases; bases with no gene match: 5. Germline CDR1 is LNHDA and CDR2 is SQIVND (reference sequence). CDR3 coding DNA: TGTGCCAGTAGGCCGGACAGGGGAGGCAATCAGCCCCAGCATTTT. It is translated as CASRPDRGGNQPQHF.

The chain employs TRBV14 and TRBJ1-2; TRBD1 aligns across 9 bases. The J segment lost 4 bases and the V segment lost 3 bases, leaving 3 bases of the junction unmatched. Per germline, CDR1 SGHDN and CDR2 FVKESK. The CDR3 extends over 14 amino acids. The CDR3 region is CASSHTGGGYGYTF. DNA for the CDR3: TGTGCCAGCAGCCATACAGGGGGCGGCTATGGCTACACCTTC.

In this sample, this clone turned up once. V gene TRBV28 combines with J gene TRBJ2-1, with TRBD2 matching 8 bases. Germline V lookup: CDR1 MDHEN, CDR2 SYDVKM. The CDR3 extends over 13 amino acids. J gave up 10 bases and V 5 bases, and 7 bases lay outside the gene matches. This chain's CDR3 is CASSLAGGNEQFF. DNA of the CDR3: TGTGCCAGCAGTCTGGCGGGGGGCAACGAGCAGTTCTTC.

The chain combines TRBV7-9 with TRBJ2-5, with D tentatively TRBD2 (5 bases). CDR3 length: 13 amino acids. Trimming took 7 bases from V and 5 from J, leaving 14 bases between them. CDR1 SEHNR and CDR2 FQNEAQ come from the germline V gene (reference sequence). The CDR3 region is CASTEGSEETQYF. CDR3 sequence (DNA): TGTGCCAGCACCGAGGGCTCGGAGGAGACCCAGTACTTC.